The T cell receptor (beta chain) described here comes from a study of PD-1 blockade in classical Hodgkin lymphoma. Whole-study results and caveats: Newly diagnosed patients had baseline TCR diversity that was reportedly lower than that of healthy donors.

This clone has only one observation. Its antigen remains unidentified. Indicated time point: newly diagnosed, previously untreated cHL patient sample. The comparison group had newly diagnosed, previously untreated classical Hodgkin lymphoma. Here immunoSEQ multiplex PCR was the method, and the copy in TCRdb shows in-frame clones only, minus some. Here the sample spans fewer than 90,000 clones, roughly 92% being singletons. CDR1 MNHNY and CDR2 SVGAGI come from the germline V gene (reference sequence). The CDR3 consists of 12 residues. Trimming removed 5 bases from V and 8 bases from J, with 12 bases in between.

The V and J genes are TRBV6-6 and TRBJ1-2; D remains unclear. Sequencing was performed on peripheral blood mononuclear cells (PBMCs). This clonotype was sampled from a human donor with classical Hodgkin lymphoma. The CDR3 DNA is TGTGCCAGCAGTCAAGGTAGTCCCGGCTACACCTTC. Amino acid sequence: CASSQGSPGYTF.